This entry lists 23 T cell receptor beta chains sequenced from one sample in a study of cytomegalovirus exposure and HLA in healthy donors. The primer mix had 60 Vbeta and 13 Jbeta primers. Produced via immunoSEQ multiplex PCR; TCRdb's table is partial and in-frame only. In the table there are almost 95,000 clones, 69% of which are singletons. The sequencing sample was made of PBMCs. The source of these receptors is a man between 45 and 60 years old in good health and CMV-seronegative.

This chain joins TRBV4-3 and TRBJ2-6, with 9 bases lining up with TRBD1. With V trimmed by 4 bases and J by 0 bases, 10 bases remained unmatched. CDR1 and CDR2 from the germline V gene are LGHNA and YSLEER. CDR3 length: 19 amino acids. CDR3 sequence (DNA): TGCGCCAGCAGCCCTAACAGGGGGCCCGTCGGCTCTGGGGCCAACGTCCTGACTTTC. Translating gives CASSPNRGPVGSGANVLTF.

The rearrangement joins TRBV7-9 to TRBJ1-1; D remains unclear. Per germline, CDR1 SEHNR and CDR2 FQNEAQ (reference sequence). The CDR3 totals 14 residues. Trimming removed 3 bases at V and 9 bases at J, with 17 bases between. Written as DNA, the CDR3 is TGTGCCAGCAGCTTTAATCCTCGGCGGCCAAAAGCTTTCTTT. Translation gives CASSFNPRRPKAFF.

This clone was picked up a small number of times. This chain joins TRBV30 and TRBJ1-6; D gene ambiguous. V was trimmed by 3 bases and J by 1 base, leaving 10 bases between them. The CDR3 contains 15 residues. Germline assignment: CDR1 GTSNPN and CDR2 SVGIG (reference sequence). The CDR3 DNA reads TGTGCCTGGAGCCCCCAGGTTTCCTATAATTCACCCCTCCACTTT. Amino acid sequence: CAWSPQVSYNSPLHF.

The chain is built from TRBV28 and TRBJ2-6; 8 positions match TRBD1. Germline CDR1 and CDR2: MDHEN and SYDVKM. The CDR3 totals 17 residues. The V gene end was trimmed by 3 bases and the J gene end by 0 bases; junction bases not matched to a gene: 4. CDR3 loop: CASSFGGQVSGANVLTF. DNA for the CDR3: TGTGCCAGCAGTTTTGGGGGACAGGTCTCTGGGGCCAACGTCCTGACTTTC. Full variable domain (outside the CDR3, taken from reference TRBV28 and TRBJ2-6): DVKVTQSSRYLVKRTGEKVFLECVQDMDHENMFWYRQDPGLGLRLIYFSYDVKMKEKGDIPEGYSVSREKKERFSLILESASTNQTSMYLCASSFGGQVSGANVLTFGAGSRLTVL.

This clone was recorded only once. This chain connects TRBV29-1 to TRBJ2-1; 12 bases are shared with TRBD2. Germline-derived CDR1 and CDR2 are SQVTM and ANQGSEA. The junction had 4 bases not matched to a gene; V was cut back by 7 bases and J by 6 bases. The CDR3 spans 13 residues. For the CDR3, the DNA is TGCAGCGCCCTAGCGGGGGGGTTCAATGAGCAGTTCTTC. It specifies CSALAGGFNEQFF.

CDR3 protein: CASSFRDRYSGNTIYF. The CDR3 region has the DNA TGTGCCAGCAGTTTCCGGGACAGGTACTCTGGAAACACCATATATTTT. The chain couples TRBV28 to TRBJ1-3; 8 positions agree with TRBD1. The length of the CDR3 is 16 residues. Trimming took 3 bases from V and 0 from J; bases not matched to a gene: 4. Germline V gene lookup returns CDR1 MDHEN and CDR2 SYDVKM. Complete variable domain (other parts from reference TRBV28 and TRBJ1-3): DVKVTQSSRYLVKRTGEKVFLECVQDMDHENMFWYRQDPGLGLRLIYFSYDVKMKEKGDIPEGYSVSREKKERFSLILESASTNQTSMYLCASSFRDRYSGNTIYFGEGSWLTVV.

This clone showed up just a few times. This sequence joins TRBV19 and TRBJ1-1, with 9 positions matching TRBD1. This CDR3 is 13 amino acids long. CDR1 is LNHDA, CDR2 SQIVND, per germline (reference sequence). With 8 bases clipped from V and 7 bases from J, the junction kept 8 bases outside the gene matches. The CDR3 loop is CASLYRGQGEAFF. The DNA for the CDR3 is TGTGCCAGTCTATACAGGGGGCAGGGTGAAGCTTTCTTT. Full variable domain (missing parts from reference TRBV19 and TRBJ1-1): DGGITQSPKYLFRKEGQNVTLSCEQNLNHDAMYWYRQDPGQGLRLIYYSQIVNDFQKGDIAEGYSVSREKKESFPLTVTSAQKNPTAFYLCASLYRGQGEAFFGQGTRLTVV.

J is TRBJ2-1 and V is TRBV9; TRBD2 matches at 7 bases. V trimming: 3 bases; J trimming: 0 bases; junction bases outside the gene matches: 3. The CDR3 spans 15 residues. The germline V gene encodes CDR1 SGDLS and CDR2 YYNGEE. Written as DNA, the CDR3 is TGTGCCAGCAGCGATAGCGGGTTCTCCTACAATGAGCAGTTCTTC. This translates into CASSDSGFSYNEQFF.

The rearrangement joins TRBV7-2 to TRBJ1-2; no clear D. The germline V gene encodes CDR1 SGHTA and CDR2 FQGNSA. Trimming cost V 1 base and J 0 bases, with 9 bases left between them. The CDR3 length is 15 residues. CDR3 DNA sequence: TGTGCCAGCAGCTTAGGGAGGAAGGCTAACTATGGCTACACCTTC. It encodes CASSLGRKANYGYTF.

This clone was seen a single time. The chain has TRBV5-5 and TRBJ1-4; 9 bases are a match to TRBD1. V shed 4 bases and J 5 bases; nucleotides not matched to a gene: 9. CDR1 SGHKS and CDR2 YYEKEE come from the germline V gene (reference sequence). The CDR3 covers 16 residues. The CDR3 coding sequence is TGTGCCAGCAGCACGGTCGTCGGGACAGGGAATGAAAAACTGTTTTTT. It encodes CASSTVVGTGNEKLFF.

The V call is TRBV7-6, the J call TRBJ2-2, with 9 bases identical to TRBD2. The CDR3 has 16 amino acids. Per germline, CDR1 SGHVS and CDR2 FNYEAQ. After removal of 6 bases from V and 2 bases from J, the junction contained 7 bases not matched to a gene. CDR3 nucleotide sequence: TGTGCCAGCAGTCTAGTAGCGGGGGCCAACACCGGGGAGCTGTTTTTT. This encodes CASSLVAGANTGELFF. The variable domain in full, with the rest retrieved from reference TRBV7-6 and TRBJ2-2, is GAGVSQSPRYKVTKRGQDVALRCDPISGHVSLYWYRQALGQGPEFLTYFNYEAQQDKSGLPNDRFSAERPEGSISTLTIQRTEQRDSAMYRCASSLVAGANTGELFFGEGSRLTVL.

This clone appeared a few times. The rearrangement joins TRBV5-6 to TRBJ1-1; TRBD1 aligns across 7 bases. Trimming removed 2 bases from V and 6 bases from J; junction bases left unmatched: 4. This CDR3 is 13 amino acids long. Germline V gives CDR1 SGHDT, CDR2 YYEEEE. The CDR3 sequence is CASSLEGASEAFF. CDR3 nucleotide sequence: TGTGCCAGCAGCTTAGAGGGGGCCTCTGAAGCTTTCTTT.

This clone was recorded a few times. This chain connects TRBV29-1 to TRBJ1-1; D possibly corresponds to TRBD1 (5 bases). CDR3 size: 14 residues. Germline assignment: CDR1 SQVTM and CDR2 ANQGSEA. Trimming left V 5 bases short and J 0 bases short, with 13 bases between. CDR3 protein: CSVTGIIMNTEAFF. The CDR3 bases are TGCAGCGTTACAGGCATTATAATGAACACTGAAGCTTTCTTT.

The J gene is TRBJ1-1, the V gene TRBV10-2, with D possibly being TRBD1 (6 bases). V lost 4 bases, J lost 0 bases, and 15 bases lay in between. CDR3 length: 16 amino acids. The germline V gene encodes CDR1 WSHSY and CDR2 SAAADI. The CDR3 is CASSVQGHYMNTEAFF. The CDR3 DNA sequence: TGCGCCAGCAGTGTACAGGGCCATTACATGAACACTGAAGCTTTCTTT.

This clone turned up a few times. Here the CDR3 DNA reads TGCGCCAGCAGCCTGGGCCCGGGGGGGACTGAAGCTTTCTTT. It specifies CASSLGPGGTEAFF. The chain combines TRBV5-1 with TRBJ1-1, with D tentatively TRBD1 (5 bases). Trimming pared 4 bases from V and 5 bases from J, leaving 15 bases between. The length of the CDR3 is 14 residues. The germline CDR1 and CDR2 sequences are SGHRS and YFSETQ. The full variable domain, rest sourced from reference TRBV5-1 and TRBJ1-1, is KAGVTQTPRYLIKTRGQQVTLSCSPISGHRSVSWYQQTPGQGLQFLFEYFSETQRNKGNFPGRFSGRQFSNSRSEMNVSTLELGDSALYLCASSLGPGGTEAFFGQGTRLTVV.

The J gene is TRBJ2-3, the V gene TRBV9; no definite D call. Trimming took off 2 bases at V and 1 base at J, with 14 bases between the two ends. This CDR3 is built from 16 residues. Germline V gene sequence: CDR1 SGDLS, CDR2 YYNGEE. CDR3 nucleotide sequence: TGTGCCAGCAGCGTTCCCCACCTGGGCGGCACAGATACGCAGTATTTT. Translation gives CASSVPHLGGTDTQYF.

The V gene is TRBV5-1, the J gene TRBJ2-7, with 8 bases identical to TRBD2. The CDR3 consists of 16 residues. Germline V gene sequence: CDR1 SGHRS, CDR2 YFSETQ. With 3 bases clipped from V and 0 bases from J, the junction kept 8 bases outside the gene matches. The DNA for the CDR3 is TGCGCCAGCAGCTCCGAAGCGGGGGCAAACTCCTACGAGCAGTACTTC. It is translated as CASSSEAGANSYEQYF.

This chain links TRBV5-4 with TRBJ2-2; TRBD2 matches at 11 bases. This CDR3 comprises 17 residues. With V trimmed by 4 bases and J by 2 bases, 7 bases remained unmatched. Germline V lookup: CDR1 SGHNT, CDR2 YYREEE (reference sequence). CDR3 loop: CASSRLGLAGNTGELFF. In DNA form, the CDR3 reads TGTGCCAGCAGCCGACTAGGACTAGCGGGCAACACCGGGGAGCTGTTTTTT.

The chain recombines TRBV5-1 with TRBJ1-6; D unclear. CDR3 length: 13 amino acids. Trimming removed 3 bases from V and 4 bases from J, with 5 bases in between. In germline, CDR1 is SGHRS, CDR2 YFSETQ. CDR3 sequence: CASSSRYNSPLHF. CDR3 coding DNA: TGCGCCAGCAGCTCCCGGTATAATTCACCCCTCCACTTT. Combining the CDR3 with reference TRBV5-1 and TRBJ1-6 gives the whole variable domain KAGVTQTPRYLIKTRGQQVTLSCSPISGHRSVSWYQQTPGQGLQFLFEYFSETQRNKGNFPGRFSGRQFSNSRSEMNVSTLELGDSALYLCASSSRYNSPLHFGNGTRLTVT.

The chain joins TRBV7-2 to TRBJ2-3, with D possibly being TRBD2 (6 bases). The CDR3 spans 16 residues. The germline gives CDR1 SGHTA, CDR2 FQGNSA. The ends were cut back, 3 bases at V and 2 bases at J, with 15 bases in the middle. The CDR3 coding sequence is TGTGCCAGCAGCTTTTTTGCGGGATCCTCCACAGATACGCAGTATTTT. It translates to CASSFFAGSSTDTQYF. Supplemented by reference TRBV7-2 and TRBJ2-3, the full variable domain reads GAGVSQSPSNKVTEKGKDVELRCDPISGHTALYWYRQSLGQGLEFLIYFQGNSAPDKSGLPSDRFSAERTGGSVSTLTIQRTQQEDSAVYLCASSFFAGSSTDTQYFGPGTRLTVL.

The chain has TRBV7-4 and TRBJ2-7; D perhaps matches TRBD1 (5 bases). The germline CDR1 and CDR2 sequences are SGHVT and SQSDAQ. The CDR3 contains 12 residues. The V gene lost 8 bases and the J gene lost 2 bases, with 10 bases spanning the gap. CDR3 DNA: TGTGCCAGCCTTCTCAGGGCCTACGAGCAGTACGTC. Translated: CASLLRAYEQYV.

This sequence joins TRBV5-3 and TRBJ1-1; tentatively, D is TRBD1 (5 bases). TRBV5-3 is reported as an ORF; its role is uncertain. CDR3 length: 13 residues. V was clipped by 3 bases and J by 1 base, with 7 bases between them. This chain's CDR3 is CARSYGQNTEAFF. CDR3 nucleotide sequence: TGTGCCAGAAGCTACGGACAGAACACTGAAGCTTTCTTT.

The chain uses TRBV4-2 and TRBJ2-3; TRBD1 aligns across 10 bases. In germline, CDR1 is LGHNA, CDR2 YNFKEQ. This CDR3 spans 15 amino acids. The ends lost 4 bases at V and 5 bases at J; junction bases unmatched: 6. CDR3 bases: TGTGCCAGCAGCCGCGGACAGGGGGGAAGAGATACGCAGTATTTT. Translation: CASSRGQGGRDTQYF.